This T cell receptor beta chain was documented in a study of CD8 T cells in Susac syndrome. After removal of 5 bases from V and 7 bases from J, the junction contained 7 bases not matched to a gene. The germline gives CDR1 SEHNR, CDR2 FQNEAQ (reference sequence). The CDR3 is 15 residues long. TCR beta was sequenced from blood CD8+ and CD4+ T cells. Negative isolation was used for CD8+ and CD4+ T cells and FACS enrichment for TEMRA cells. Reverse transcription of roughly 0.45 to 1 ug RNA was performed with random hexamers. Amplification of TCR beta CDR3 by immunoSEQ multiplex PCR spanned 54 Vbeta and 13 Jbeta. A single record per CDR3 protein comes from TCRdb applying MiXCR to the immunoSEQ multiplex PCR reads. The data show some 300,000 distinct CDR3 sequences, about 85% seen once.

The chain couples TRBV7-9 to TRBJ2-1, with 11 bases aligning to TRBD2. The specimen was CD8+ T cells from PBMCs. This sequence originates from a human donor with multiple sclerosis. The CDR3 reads CASSVTSGIRNEQFF. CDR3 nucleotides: TGTGCCAGCAGCGTGACTAGCGGGATTAGGAATGAGCAGTTCTTC. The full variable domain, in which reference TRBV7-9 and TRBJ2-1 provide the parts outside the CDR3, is DTGVSQNPRHKITKRGQNVTFRCDPISEHNRLYWYRQTLGQGPEFLTYFQNEAQLEKSRLLSDRFSAERPKGSFSTLEIQRTEQGDSAMYLCASSVTSGIRNEQFFGPGTRLTVL.